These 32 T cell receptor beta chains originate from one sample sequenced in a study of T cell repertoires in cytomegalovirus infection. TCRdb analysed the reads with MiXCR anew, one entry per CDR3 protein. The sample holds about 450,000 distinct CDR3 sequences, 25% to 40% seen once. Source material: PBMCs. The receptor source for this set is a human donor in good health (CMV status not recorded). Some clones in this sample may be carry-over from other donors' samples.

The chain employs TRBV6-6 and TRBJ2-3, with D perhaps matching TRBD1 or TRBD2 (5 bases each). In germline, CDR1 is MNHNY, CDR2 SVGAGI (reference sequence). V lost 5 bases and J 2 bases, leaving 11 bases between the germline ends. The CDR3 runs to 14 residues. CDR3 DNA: TGTGCCAGCAGTGGGACGCTTGACACAGATACGCAGTATTTT. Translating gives CASSGTLDTDTQYF.

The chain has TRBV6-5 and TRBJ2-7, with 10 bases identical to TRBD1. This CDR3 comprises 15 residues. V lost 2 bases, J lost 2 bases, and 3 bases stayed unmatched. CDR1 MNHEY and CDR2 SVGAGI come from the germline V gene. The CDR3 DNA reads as TGTGCCAGCAGTTACGAGGGGACAGGGGCCTACGAGCAGTACTTC. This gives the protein CASSYEGTGAYEQYF.

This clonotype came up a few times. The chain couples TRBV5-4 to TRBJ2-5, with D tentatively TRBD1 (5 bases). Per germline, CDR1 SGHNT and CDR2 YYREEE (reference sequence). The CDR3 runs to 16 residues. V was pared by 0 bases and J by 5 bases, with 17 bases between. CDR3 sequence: CASSLVLAAKGETQYF. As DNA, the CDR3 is TGTGCCAGCAGCTTGGTGCTTGCGGCCAAGGGGGAGACCCAGTACTTC.

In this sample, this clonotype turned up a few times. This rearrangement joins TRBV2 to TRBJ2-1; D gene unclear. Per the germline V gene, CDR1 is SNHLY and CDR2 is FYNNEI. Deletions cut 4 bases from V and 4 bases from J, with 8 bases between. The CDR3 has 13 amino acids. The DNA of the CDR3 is TGTGCCAGCAGTGGGGAACAGTACAATGAGCAGTTCTTC. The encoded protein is CASSGEQYNEQFF.

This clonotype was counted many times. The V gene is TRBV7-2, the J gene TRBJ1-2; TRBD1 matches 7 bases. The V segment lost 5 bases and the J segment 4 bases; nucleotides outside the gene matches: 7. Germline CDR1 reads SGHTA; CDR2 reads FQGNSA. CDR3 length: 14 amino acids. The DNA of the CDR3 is TGTGCCAGCAGCCTGACAGGGTTCAGCTATGGCTACACCTTC. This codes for CASSLTGFSYGYTF.

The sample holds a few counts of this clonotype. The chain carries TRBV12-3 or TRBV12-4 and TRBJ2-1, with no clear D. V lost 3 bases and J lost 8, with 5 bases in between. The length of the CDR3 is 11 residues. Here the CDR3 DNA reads TGTGCCAGCAGTTTTTTCTATGAGCAGTTCTTC. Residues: CASSFFYEQFF.

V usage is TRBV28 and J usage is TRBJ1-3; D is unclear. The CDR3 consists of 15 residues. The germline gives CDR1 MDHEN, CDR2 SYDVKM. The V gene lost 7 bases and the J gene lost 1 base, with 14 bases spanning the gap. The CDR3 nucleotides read TGTGCCAGCACCCGCCTAAGTGCTTCTGGAAACACCATATATTTT. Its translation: CASTRLSASGNTIYF.

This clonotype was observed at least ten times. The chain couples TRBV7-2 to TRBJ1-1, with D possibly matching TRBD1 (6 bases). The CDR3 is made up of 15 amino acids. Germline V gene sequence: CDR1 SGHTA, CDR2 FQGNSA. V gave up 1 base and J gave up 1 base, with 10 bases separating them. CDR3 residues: CASSLGGARNTEAFF. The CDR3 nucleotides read TGTGCCAGCAGCTTAGGGGGGGCGCGGAACACTGAAGCTTTCTTT.

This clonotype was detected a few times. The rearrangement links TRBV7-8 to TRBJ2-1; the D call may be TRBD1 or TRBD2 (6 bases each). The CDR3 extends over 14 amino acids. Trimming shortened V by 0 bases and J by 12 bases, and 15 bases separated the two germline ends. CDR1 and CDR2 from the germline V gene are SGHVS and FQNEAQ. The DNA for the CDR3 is TGTGCCAGCAGCTTAGCTGCCGGGGGCCAGGGGCAGTTCTTC. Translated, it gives CASSLAAGGQGQFF.

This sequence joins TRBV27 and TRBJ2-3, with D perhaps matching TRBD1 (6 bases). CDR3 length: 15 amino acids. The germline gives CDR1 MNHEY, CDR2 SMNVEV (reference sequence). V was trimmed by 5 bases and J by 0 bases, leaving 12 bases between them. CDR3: CASSRQESSTDTQYF. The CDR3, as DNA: TGTGCCAGCAGTCGACAGGAATCTAGCACAGATACGCAGTATTTT.

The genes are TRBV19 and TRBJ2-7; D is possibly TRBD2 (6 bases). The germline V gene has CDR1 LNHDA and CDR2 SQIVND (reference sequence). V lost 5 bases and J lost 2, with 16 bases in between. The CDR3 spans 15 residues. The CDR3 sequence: CASSPMGLQPYEQYF. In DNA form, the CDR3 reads TGTGCCAGTAGTCCAATGGGACTTCAACCCTACGAGCAGTACTTC.

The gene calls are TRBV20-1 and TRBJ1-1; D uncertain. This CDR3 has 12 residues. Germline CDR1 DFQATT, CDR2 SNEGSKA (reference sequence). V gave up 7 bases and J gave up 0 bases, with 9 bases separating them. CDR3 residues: CSGDTLNTEAFF. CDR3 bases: TGCAGTGGTGACACCCTGAACACTGAAGCTTTCTTT.

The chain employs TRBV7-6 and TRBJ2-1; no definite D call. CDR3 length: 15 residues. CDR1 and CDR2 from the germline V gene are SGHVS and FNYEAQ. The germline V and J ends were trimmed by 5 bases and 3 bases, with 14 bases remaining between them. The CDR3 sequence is CASSLRPQNYNEQFF. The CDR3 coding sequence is TGTGCCAGCAGCCTACGTCCACAAAACTACAATGAGCAGTTCTTC. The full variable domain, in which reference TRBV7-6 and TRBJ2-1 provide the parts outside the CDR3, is GAGVSQSPRYKVTKRGQDVALRCDPISGHVSLYWYRQALGQGPEFLTYFNYEAQQDKSGLPNDRFSAERPEGSISTLTIQRTEQRDSAMYRCASSLRPQNYNEQFFGPGTRLTVL.

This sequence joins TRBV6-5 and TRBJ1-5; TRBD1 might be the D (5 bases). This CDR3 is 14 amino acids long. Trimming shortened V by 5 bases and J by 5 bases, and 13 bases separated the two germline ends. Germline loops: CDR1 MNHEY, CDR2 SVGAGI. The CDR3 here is CASSRQGRDQPQHF. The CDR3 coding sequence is TGTGCCAGCAGTCGCCAGGGAAGAGATCAGCCCCAGCATTTT.

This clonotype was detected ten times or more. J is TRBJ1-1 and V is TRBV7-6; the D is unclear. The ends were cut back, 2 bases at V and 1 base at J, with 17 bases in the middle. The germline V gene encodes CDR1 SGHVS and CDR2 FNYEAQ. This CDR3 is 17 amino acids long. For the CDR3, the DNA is TGTGCCAGCAGCTTATATTCCGGGTCGTACCAGAACACTGAAGCTTTCTTT. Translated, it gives CASSLYSGSYQNTEAFF.

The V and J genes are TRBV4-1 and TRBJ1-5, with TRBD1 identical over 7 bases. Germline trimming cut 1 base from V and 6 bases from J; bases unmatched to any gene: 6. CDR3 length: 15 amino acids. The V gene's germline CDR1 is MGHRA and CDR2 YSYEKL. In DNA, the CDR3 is TGCGCCAGCAGCCAAGTTCAAGGGGGCGGTCAGCCCCAGCATTTT. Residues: CASSQVQGGGQPQHF.

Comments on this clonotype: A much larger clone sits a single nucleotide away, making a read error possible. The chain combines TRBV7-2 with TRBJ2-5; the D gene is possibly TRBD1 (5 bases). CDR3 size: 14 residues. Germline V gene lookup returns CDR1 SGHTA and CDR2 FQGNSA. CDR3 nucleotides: TGTGCCAGCAGCCCAGGGTGGGTACGAGAGACCCTGTACTTC. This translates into CASSPGWVRETLYF. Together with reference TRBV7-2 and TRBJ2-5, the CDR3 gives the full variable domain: GAGVSQSPSNKVTEKGKDVELRCDPISGHTALYWYRQSLGQGLEFLIYFQGNSAPDKSGLPSDRFSAERTGGSVSTLTIQRTQQEDSAVYLCASSPGWVRETLYFGPGTRLLVL.

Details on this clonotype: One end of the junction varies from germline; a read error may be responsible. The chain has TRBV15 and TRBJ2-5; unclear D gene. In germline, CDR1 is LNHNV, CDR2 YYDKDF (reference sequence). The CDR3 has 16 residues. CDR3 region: CSTSRDLGTNGGAQYF. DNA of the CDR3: TGTTCCACCAGCAGAGATTTGGGAACAAACGGTGGGGCCCAGTACTTC.

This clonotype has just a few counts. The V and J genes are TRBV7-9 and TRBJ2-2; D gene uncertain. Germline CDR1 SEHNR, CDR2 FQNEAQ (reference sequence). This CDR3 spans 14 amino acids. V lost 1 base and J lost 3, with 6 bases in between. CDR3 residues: CASSLVRHTGELFF. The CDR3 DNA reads TGTGCCAGCAGCTTAGTTCGTCACACCGGGGAGCTGTTTTTT.

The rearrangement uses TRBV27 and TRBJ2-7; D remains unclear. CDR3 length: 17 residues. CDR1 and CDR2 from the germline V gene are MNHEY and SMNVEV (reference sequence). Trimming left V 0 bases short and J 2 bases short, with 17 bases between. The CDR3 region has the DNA TGTGCCAGCAGTTTATCTTGGTTCAATAACCCTACCTACGAGCAGTACTTC. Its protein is CASSLSWFNNPTYEQYF.

Here the CDR3 DNA reads TGTGCCAGCAGCACAACTAGCGGGGCGGGAGAGACCCAGTACTTC. Amino acids: CASSTTSGAGETQYF. The gene calls are TRBV5-4 and TRBJ2-5; TRBD2 matches at 10 bases. Losses at the gene ends were 4 bases for V and 4 bases for J; bases not matched to a gene: 7. CDR1 and CDR2 (germline): SGHNT, YYREEE (reference sequence). The CDR3 runs 15 residues.

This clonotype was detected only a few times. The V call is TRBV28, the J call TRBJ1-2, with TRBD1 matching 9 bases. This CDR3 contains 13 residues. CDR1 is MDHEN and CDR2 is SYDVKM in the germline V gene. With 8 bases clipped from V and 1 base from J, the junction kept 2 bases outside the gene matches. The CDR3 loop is CASLTGGNYGYTF. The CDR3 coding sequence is TGTGCCAGCCTGACAGGGGGTAACTATGGCTACACCTTC.

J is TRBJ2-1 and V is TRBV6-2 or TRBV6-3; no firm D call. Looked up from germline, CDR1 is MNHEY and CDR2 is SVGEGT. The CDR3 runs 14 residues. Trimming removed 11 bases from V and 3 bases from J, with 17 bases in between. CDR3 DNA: TGTGCCCGCAACATGCAGCCGGGCTACAATGAGCAGTTCTTC. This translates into CARNMQPGYNEQFF.

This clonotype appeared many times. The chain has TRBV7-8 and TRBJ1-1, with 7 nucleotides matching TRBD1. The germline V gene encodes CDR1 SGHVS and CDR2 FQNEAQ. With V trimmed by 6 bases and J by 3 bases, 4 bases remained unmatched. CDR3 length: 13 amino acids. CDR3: CASRLQGDTEAFF. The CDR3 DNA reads TGTGCCAGCAGACTGCAGGGGGACACTGAAGCTTTCTTT.

CDR3 nucleotides: TGTGCCAGCAGGAGGGGCCGCCAAAAGATGACATCCTTTTCCGGGGAGCTGTTTTTT. Its translation: CASRRGRQKMTSFSGELFF. This sequence joins TRBV2 and TRBJ2-2; either TRBD1 or TRBD2 may fit D (5 bases each). The CDR3 runs 19 residues. V was clipped by 6 bases and J by 6 bases, with 29 bases between them. CDR1 SNHLY and CDR2 FYNNEI come from the germline V gene.

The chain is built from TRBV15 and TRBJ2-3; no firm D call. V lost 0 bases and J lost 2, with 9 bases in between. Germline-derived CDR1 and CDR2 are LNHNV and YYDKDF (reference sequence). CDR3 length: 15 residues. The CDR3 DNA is TGTGCCACCAGCAGAGATCCGCAGGTCACAGATACGCAGTATTTT. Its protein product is CATSRDPQVTDTQYF. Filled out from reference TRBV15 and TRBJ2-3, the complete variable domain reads DAMVIQNPRYQVTQFGKPVTLSCSQTLNHNVMYWYQQKSSQAPKLLFHYYDKDFNNEADTPDNFQSRRPNTSFCFLDIRSPGLGDTAMYLCATSRDPQVTDTQYFGPGTRLTVL.

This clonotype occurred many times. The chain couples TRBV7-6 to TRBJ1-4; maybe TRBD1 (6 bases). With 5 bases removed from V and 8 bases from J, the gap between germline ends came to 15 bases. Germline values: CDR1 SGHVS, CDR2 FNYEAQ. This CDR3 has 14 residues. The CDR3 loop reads CASSPDSVREKLFF. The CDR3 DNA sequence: TGTGCCAGCAGCCCGGACAGTGTTCGGGAAAAACTGTTTTTT. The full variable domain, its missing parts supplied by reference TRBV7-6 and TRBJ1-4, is GAGVSQSPRYKVTKRGQDVALRCDPISGHVSLYWYRQALGQGPEFLTYFNYEAQQDKSGLPNDRFSAERPEGSISTLTIQRTEQRDSAMYRCASSPDSVREKLFFGSGTQLSVL.

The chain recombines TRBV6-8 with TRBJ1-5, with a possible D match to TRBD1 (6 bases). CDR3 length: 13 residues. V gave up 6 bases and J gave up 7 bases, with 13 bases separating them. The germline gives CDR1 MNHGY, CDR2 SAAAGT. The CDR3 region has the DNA TGTGCCAGCAGGTACAGGGAAGGGCAGCCCCAGCATTTT. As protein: CASRYREGQPQHF.

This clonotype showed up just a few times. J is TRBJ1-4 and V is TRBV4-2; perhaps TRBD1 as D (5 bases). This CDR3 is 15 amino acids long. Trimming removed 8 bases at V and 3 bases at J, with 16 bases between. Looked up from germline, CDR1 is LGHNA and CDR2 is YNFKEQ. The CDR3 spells CASRREGLANEKLFF. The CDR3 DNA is TGTGCCAGCCGAAGGGAGGGGCTGGCTAATGAAAAACTGTTTTTT.

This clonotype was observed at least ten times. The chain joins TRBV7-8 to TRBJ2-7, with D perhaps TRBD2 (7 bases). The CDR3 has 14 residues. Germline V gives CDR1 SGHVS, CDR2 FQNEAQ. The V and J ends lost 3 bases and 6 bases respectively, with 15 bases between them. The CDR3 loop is CASSFQGGGFEQYF. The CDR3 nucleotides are TGTGCCAGCAGCTTTCAAGGGGGGGGCTTCGAGCAGTACTTC.

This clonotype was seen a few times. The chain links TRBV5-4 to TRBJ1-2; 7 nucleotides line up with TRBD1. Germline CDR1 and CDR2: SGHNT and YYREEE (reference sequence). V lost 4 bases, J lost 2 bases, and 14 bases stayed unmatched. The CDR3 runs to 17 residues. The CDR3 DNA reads TGTGCCAGCAGCCCTATGGCAGGGGGGGTAAACAACTATGGCTACACCTTC. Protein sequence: CASSPMAGGVNNYGYTF.

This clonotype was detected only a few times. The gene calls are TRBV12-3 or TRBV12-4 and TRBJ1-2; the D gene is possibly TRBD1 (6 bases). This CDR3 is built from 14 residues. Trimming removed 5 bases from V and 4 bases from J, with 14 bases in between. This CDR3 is CASSPEGGGYGYTF. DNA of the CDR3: TGTGCCAGCAGTCCCGAGGGGGGAGGCTATGGCTACACCTTC.